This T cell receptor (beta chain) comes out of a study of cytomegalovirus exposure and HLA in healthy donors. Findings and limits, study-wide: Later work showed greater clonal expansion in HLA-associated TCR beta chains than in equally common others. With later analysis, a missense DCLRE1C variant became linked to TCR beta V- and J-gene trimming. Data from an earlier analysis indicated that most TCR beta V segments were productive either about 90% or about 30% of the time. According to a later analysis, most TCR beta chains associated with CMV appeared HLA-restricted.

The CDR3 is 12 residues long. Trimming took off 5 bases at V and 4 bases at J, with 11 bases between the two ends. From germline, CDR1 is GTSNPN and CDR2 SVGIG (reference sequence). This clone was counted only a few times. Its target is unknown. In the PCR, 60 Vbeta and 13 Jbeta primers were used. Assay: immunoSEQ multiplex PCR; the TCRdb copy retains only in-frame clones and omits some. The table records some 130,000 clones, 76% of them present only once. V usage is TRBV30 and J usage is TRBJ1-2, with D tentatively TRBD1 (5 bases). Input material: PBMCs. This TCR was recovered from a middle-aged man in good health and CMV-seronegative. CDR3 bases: TGTGCCTGGGGGGGGGTTGGCTATGGCTACACCTTC. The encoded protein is CAWGGVGYGYTF. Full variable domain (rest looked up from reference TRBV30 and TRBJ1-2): SQTIHQWPATLVQPVGSPLSLECTVEGTSNPNLYWYRQAAGRGLQLLFYSVGIGQISSEVPQNLSASRPQDRQFILSSKKLLLSDSGFYLCAWGGVGYGYTFGSGTRLTVV.